A single sample is the source of the 16 T cell receptor beta chains below, sequenced in a study of a mutant IDH1 vaccine in newly diagnosed glioma. Their target antigens are unknown. The data were produced by immunoSEQ multiplex PCR, yet TCRdb's version contains in-frame clones alone and is incomplete. This sample has tens of thousands of clones, with approximately 84% found just once. Time point indicated: week 11, during vaccination. The investigators gave 300 ug of mutant IDH1 20-mer peptide in each vaccine dose, together with topical imiquimod. The sample consisted of PBMCs, taken from a glioma patient whose treatment included an IDH1 peptide vaccine. These receptors all come from a woman aged 45-60 years with glioma.

J is TRBJ1-2 and V is TRBV5-1; TRBD1 is a possible D gene (5 bases). Germline CDR1 reads SGHRS; CDR2 reads YFSETQ. V was shortened by 4 bases and J by 6 bases, with 16 bases between the two germline ends. The CDR3 consists of 14 residues. The CDR3 protein is CASSGDMGVDGYTF. The CDR3 region has the DNA TGCGCCAGCAGCGGAGATATGGGGGTCGATGGCTACACCTTC. Full variable domain (outside the CDR3, taken from reference TRBV5-1 and TRBJ1-2): KAGVTQTPRYLIKTRGQQVTLSCSPISGHRSVSWYQQTPGQGLQFLFEYFSETQRNKGNFPGRFSGRQFSNSRSEMNVSTLELGDSALYLCASSGDMGVDGYTFGSGTRLTVV.

CDR3 coding DNA: TGCGCCAGCAGCCACCCCGGGACCGATTATCTTTCCGGAAACACCATATATTTT. Residues: CASSHPGTDYLSGNTIYF. The rearrangement uses TRBV4-1 and TRBJ1-3; D is possibly TRBD1 (5 bases). The V gene's germline CDR1 is MGHRA and CDR2 YSYEKL. Trimming removed 3 bases from V and 4 bases from J, with 22 bases in between. The CDR3 totals 18 residues.

The gene calls are TRBV15 and TRBJ2-7; 7 bases match TRBD2. The CDR3 runs to 13 residues. Germline CDR1 LNHNV, CDR2 YYDKDF (reference sequence). V lost 0 bases to trimming and J lost 9 bases; unmatched junction nucleotides: 5. CDR3 protein: CATSRDPAGSQYF. The DNA for the CDR3 is TGTGCCACCAGCAGAGATCCAGCGGGATCGCAGTACTTC.

The chain employs TRBV27 and TRBJ1-1; D may be TRBD1 (5 bases). The germline gives CDR1 MNHEY, CDR2 SMNVEV (reference sequence). V lost 5 bases, J lost 4 bases, and 17 bases lay in between. The CDR3 runs 15 residues. The CDR3 reads CASSPWGGEVTEAFF. The CDR3 region has the DNA TGTGCCAGCAGTCCATGGGGGGGAGAGGTCACTGAAGCTTTCTTT.

The chain combines TRBV4-3 with TRBJ1-2; possibly TRBD1 for D (6 bases). Trimming left V 1 base short and J 5 bases short, with 8 bases between. The CDR3 is made up of 13 amino acids. From germline, CDR1 is LGHNA and CDR2 YSLEER. CDR3 DNA: TGCGCCAGCAGCCAAGGGCAGGGGTATGGCTACACCTTC. This codes for CASSQGQGYGYTF.

The V gene is TRBV11-2, the J gene TRBJ2-2; 9 bases align to TRBD2. This CDR3 has 14 amino acids. Germline V gene lookup returns CDR1 SGHAT and CDR2 FQNNGV. V shed 5 bases and J 5 bases; nucleotides not matched to a gene: 3. The CDR3 region has the DNA TGTGCCAGCAGCGCAAGCGGGGGGACCGGGGAGCTGTTTTTT. It translates to CASSASGGTGELFF.

The rearrangement uses TRBV25-1 and TRBJ2-7; D may be TRBD1 (5 bases). The CDR3 extends over 11 amino acids. The germline V gene has CDR1 MGHDK and CDR2 SYGVNS. The ends were cut back, 0 bases at V and 9 bases at J, with 6 bases in the middle. The CDR3 DNA follows: TGTGCCAGCAGTGAATATGGGGCGCAGTACTTC. It translates to CASSEYGAQYF.

The rearrangement joins TRBV7-3 to TRBJ1-5; D call uncertain. V lost 5 bases and J 4 bases, leaving 15 bases between the germline ends. CDR3 size: 15 residues. Germline CDR1 SGHTA, CDR2 FQGTGA. The CDR3 region is CASSPNGRNNQPQHF. The DNA for the CDR3 is TGTGCCAGCAGCCCTAATGGACGGAATAATCAGCCCCAGCATTTT.

This clone was found once. The V gene is TRBV6-1, the J gene TRBJ2-7; tentative D call: TRBD2 (6 bases). CDR3 length: 17 residues. Trimming removed 0 bases from V and 2 bases from J, with 17 bases in between. Germline V gene lookup returns CDR1 MNHNS and CDR2 SASEGT. Here the CDR3 reads CASSEAAGRGSPYEQYF. CDR3 coding DNA: TGTGCCAGCAGTGAAGCGGCAGGTCGGGGGTCACCCTACGAGCAGTACTTC.

The chain joins TRBV5-1 to TRBJ2-5, with D maybe TRBD2 (7 bases). V was pared by 5 bases and J by 5 bases, with 13 bases between. There are 13 residues in the CDR3. Germline V CDR1 and CDR2: SGHRS, YFSETQ. This CDR3 is CASSLGGAETQYF. The DNA for the CDR3 is TGCGCCAGCAGTTTAGGGGGGGCTGAGACCCAGTACTTC.

This chain uses TRBV7-9 with TRBJ1-1, with 8 bases identical to TRBD1. Germline CDR1 reads SEHNR; CDR2 reads FQNEAQ (reference sequence). The CDR3 sequence is 16 residues long. J lost 1 base, V lost 5 bases, and 9 bases had no gene match. The chain's CDR3 is CASSLRPTGENTEAFF. Here the CDR3 DNA reads TGTGCCAGCAGCCTCCGCCCGACAGGGGAGAACACTGAAGCTTTCTTT. The full variable domain, rest sourced from reference TRBV7-9 and TRBJ1-1, is DTGVSQNPRHKITKRGQNVTFRCDPISEHNRLYWYRQTLGQGPEFLTYFQNEAQLEKSRLLSDRFSAERPKGSFSTLEIQRTEQGDSAMYLCASSLRPTGENTEAFFGQGTRLTVV.

The V call is TRBV25-1, the J call TRBJ2-3; 9 positions match TRBD2. Trimming cost V 5 bases and J 1 base; bases outside gene matches: 4. Germline CDR1 MGHDK, CDR2 SYGVNS. This CDR3 spans 15 amino acids. CDR3 amino acids: CASSPLAGGTDTQYF. Written as DNA, the CDR3 is TGTGCCAGCAGTCCATTAGCGGGGGGCACAGATACGCAGTATTTT.

The chain employs TRBV4-2 and TRBJ2-2; D call uncertain. Germline CDR1 reads LGHNA; CDR2 reads YNFKEQ. Between the trimmed V and J ends, which lost 1 base and 1 base, there was a span of 10 bases. This CDR3 is built from 16 residues. CDR3 loop: CASSQGKGLNTGELFF. In nucleotides, the CDR3 is TGTGCCAGCAGCCAAGGGAAGGGCCTGAACACCGGGGAGCTGTTTTTT.

CDR3 residues: CASSPEVNEQYF. Written as DNA, the CDR3 is TGTGCCAGCTCACCAGAAGTGAACGAGCAGTACTTC. The gene calls are TRBV18 and TRBJ2-7; D call uncertain. Germline CDR1 is KGHSH and CDR2 is LQKENI. The V and J ends lost 2 bases and 5 bases respectively, with 7 bases between them. The CDR3 runs to 12 residues.

In this sample, this clone turned up a few times. The rearrangement uses TRBV6-4 and TRBJ2-2; 14 bases map to TRBD2. V gave up 0 bases and J gave up 4 bases; unmatched junction bases: 1. This CDR3 has 17 amino acids. Germline V gene lookup returns CDR1 MRHNA and CDR2 SNTAGT. For the CDR3, the DNA is TGTGCCAGCAGTGACTCGACTAGCGGGGGGGCCACCGGGGAGCTGTTTTTT. This encodes CASSDSTSGGATGELFF.

The chain links TRBV5-1 to TRBJ2-5; no clear D gene. The CDR3 loop spans 12 amino acids. Germline CDR1 reads SGHRS; CDR2 reads YFSETQ. With 1 base removed from V and 5 bases from J, the gap between germline ends came to 6 bases. CDR3: CASSLSRETQYF. DNA of the CDR3: TGCGCCAGCAGCTTGTCGAGGGAGACCCAGTACTTC.